A single sample is the source of the 28 T cell receptor beta chains below, sequenced in a study of CD8 T cells in Susac syndrome. The authors reverse transcribed 0.5 to 1 ug RNA with random hexamers. One entry per CDR3 protein, called by TCRdb with MiXCR from the immunoSEQ multiplex PCR reads. The sample gives fewer than 80,000 distinct CDR3 sequences, roughly 94% of which show up once; roughly 0.24% is in the top ten. Sequencing was done on a sample of CD8+ T cells from PBMCs. These receptors came from a human donor in good health.

This chain uses TRBV12-3 or TRBV12-4 with TRBJ1-2; the D is unclear. V lost 2 bases, J lost 1 base, and 5 bases lay in between. This CDR3 has 13 amino acids. The CDR3 nucleotides are TGTGCCAGCAGTTTAACCCTTAACTATGGCTACACCTTC. Encoded protein: CASSLTLNYGYTF.

This clonotype was counted only a few times. The rearrangement uses TRBV19 and TRBJ2-7; D is uncertain. CDR3 length: 13 amino acids. Trimming stripped 3 bases from V and 4 bases from J, with 10 bases between. CDR1 is LNHDA and CDR2 is SQIVND in the germline V gene (reference sequence). The CDR3 here is CASSMGRIYEQYF. CDR3 bases: TGTGCCAGTAGTATGGGCCGGATATACGAGCAGTACTTC.

This clonotype has just one count. This chain links TRBV19 with TRBJ2-1; D is possibly TRBD1 (5 bases). V lost 3 bases, J lost 3 bases, and 12 bases lay in between. The length of the CDR3 is 15 residues. From germline, CDR1 is LNHDA and CDR2 SQIVND (reference sequence). CDR3 loop: CASSIKAGLYNEQFF. In DNA, the CDR3 is TGTGCCAGTAGTATCAAAGCAGGGCTCTACAATGAGCAGTTCTTC.

This chain joins TRBV6-5 and TRBJ2-7; D possibly uses TRBD1 or TRBD2 (6 bases each). The germline CDR1 and CDR2 sequences are MNHEY and SVGAGI. The V end lost 2 bases, the J end lost 6 bases, and 17 bases lay between the germline ends. CDR3 length equals 15 residues. CDR3 sequence: CASSYLSQGRGEQYF. The DNA of the CDR3 is TGTGCCAGCAGTTACCTCTCGCAGGGGCGGGGCGAGCAGTACTTC.

The chain employs TRBV28 and TRBJ2-5; possibly TRBD2 for D (5 bases). The germline V gene has CDR1 MDHEN and CDR2 SYDVKM. Deletions cut 6 bases from V and 2 bases from J, with 16 bases between. This CDR3 has 15 amino acids. The CDR3 spells CASSRTRNGQETQYF. The CDR3 DNA follows: TGTGCCAGCAGCCGCACTAGGAACGGACAAGAGACCCAGTACTTC.

This clonotype was seen once. V and J are TRBV19 and TRBJ1-2; 10 bases are shared with TRBD1. Germline V lookup: CDR1 LNHDA, CDR2 SQIVND (reference sequence). V dropped 7 bases and J dropped 4; count of bases not matched to a gene: 18. CDR3 length: 18 residues. The CDR3 spells CASTDTIGQGVARYGYTF. The DNA of the CDR3 is TGTGCCAGTACCGATACAATTGGACAGGGGGTGGCCCGCTATGGCTACACCTTC.

The chain employs TRBV30 and TRBJ1-1, with D hard to call. Germline V gene data show CDR1 as GTSNPN and CDR2 as SVGIG (reference sequence). This CDR3 spans 15 amino acids. V shed 5 bases and J shed 0 bases, with 16 bases lying between them. The CDR3 DNA sequence: TGTGCCTGGCATCCGACGGGGAACATGAACACTGAAGCTTTCTTT. This gives the protein CAWHPTGNMNTEAFF.

In the case of this clonotype: The junction and the germline gene differ at one end; a read error may be behind it. The rearrangement uses TRBV7-7 and TRBJ2-2; 7 bases line up with TRBD1. Germline values: CDR1 SSHAT, CDR2 FNYEAQ (reference sequence). This CDR3 comprises 21 residues. The CDR3 sequence: CASSLAVPYSEGGLDTGELFF. CDR3 coding DNA: TGTGCTAGCAGCTTAGCTGTTCCTTATTCAGAAGGGGGCTTGGACACCGGGGAGCTGTTTTTT.

The rearrangement joins TRBV13 to TRBJ2-1; maybe TRBD2 (6 bases). Germline assignment: CDR1 PRHDT and CDR2 FYEKMQ (reference sequence). Trimming took 10 bases from V and 3 from J, leaving 13 bases between them. CDR3 size: 13 residues. This chain's CDR3 is CATGTGDYNEQFF. CDR3 bases: TGTGCCACCGGTACGGGGGACTACAATGAGCAGTTCTTC.

This chain joins TRBV4-3 and TRBJ2-1; no clear D. Trimming removed 0 bases at V and 4 bases at J, with 10 bases between. Germline loops: CDR1 LGHNA, CDR2 YSLEER. The CDR3 extends over 15 amino acids. The CDR3 here is CASSQDHFDYNEQFF. Written as DNA, the CDR3 is TGCGCCAGCAGCCAAGACCACTTTGATTACAATGAGCAGTTCTTC.

This chain uses TRBV28 with TRBJ2-1; D uncertain. The CDR3 extends over 16 amino acids. The V and J ends lost 5 bases and 7 bases respectively, with 21 bases between them. Germline lookup yields CDR1 MDHEN and CDR2 SYDVKM. The CDR3 loop is CASSVPLERLWNEQFF. DNA for the CDR3: TGTGCCAGCAGTGTCCCCCTAGAGCGTCTCTGGAATGAGCAGTTCTTC. The variable domain in full, with the rest retrieved from reference TRBV28 and TRBJ2-1, is DVKVTQSSRYLVKRTGEKVFLECVQDMDHENMFWYRQDPGLGLRLIYFSYDVKMKEKGDIPEGYSVSREKKERFSLILESASTNQTSMYLCASSVPLERLWNEQFFGPGTRLTVL.

This clonotype was observed a single time. The V gene is TRBV5-1, the J gene TRBJ1-3; D remains ambiguous. The CDR3 is 13 amino acids. Trimming left V 4 bases short and J 4 bases short, with 9 bases between. Germline V CDR1 and CDR2: SGHRS, YFSETQ. This chain's CDR3 is CASSLSKGNTIYF. The CDR3 bases are TGCGCCAGCAGCCTCTCTAAGGGAAACACCATATATTTT. Filled out from reference TRBV5-1 and TRBJ1-3, the complete variable domain reads KAGVTQTPRYLIKTRGQQVTLSCSPISGHRSVSWYQQTPGQGLQFLFEYFSETQRNKGNFPGRFSGRQFSNSRSEMNVSTLELGDSALYLCASSLSKGNTIYFGEGSWLTVV.

In this sample, this clonotype turned up once. The chain is built from TRBV12-3 or TRBV12-4 and TRBJ2-1; 9 positions match TRBD1. The CDR3 extends over 15 amino acids. With V trimmed by 7 bases and J by 6 bases, 10 bases remained unmatched. The CDR3 DNA reads as TGTGCCAGCAATAGACCGGGACAGGGAACCAATGAGCAGTTCTTC. Its translation: CASNRPGQGTNEQFF.

The gene calls are TRBV19 and TRBJ1-2; D possibly corresponds to TRBD1 (5 bases). The CDR3 length is 15 residues. Trimming cost V 6 bases and J 3 bases, with 17 bases left between them. CDR1 is LNHDA and CDR2 is SQIVND in the germline V gene (reference sequence). CDR3 region: CASSGKGLSDYGYTF. DNA for the CDR3: TGTGCCAGTAGCGGGAAGGGGCTTAGTGACTATGGCTACACCTTC.

The genes are TRBV4-1 and TRBJ1-1, with 7 bases fitting TRBD1. Trimming cost V 7 bases and J 4 bases; bases outside gene matches: 9. The CDR3 loop spans 14 amino acids. The germline CDR1 and CDR2 sequences are MGHRA and YSYEKL. In nucleotides, the CDR3 is TGCGCCAGCACCCTTGGGTCAGGGGGCACTGAAGCTTTCTTT. The encoded protein is CASTLGSGGTEAFF.

The chain is built from TRBV30 and TRBJ2-7; TRBD1 aligns across 10 bases. Germline V gives CDR1 GTSNPN, CDR2 SVGIG (reference sequence). CDR3 length equals 13 residues. V lost 8 bases to trimming and J lost 6 bases; unmatched junction nucleotides: 10. The CDR3 nucleotides read TGTGCCCTTTCGGTGGGACAGGGGTCCGAGCAGTACTTC. Residues: CALSVGQGSEQYF.

This clonotype came up once. The chain carries TRBV27 and TRBJ2-5; TRBD1 agrees at 8 bases. CDR1 and CDR2 from the germline V gene are MNHEY and SMNVEV (reference sequence). This CDR3 has 12 amino acids. J lost 5 bases, V lost 6 bases, and 2 bases had no gene match. The CDR3: CASSQGAETQYF. The CDR3 region has the DNA TGTGCCAGCAGCCAGGGGGCCGAGACCCAGTACTTC.

V is TRBV7-9 and J is TRBJ2-5, with 8 bases lining up with TRBD2. Per germline, CDR1 SEHNR and CDR2 FQNEAQ (reference sequence). This CDR3 has 14 amino acids. V dropped 11 bases and J dropped 3; count of bases not matched to a gene: 11. CDR3 region: CALGYSGAEETQYF. CDR3 nucleotide sequence: TGTGCCCTCGGGTATAGCGGGGCCGAAGAGACCCAGTACTTC.

This chain links TRBV28 with TRBJ1-5, with a weak D call TRBD1 (6 bases). The CDR3 runs 13 residues. Trimming took 10 bases from V and 4 from J, leaving 14 bases between them. Germline assignment: CDR1 MDHEN and CDR2 SYDVKM. The CDR3 here is CATTSGANQPQHF. DNA for the CDR3: TGTGCCACCACCTCGGGGGCAAATCAGCCCCAGCATTTT.

A single count supports this clonotype. The chain links TRBV28 to TRBJ1-5, with D unclear. This CDR3 is 18 amino acids long. The V gene's germline CDR1 is MDHEN and CDR2 SYDVKM. Between the trimmed V and J ends, which lost 7 bases and 4 bases, there was a span of 26 bases. The CDR3 DNA reads as TGTGCCAGCAACCCCGTTTTCGCCCCTATCGTTGGTAATCAGCCCCAGCATTTT. Its protein product is CASNPVFAPIVGNQPQHF.

The rearrangement links TRBV7-9 to TRBJ2-7, with D perhaps matching TRBD1 or TRBD2 (6 bases each). This CDR3 has 15 amino acids. With 3 bases removed from V and 2 bases from J, the gap between germline ends came to 14 bases. Per germline, CDR1 SEHNR and CDR2 FQNEAQ (reference sequence). CDR3 amino acids: CASSFPLGGAYEQYF. The CDR3 DNA follows: TGTGCCAGCAGCTTCCCCTTGGGGGGCGCCTACGAGCAGTACTTC.

V usage is TRBV7-2 and J usage is TRBJ1-3; weak D call: TRBD1 (6 bases). Trimming cost V 5 bases and J 0 bases, with 20 bases left between them. The CDR3 is made up of 18 amino acids. In germline, CDR1 is SGHTA, CDR2 FQGNSA. The CDR3 nucleotides read TGTGCCAGCAGCCGGAACAGGGAAGGGGGTATCTCTGGAAACACCATATATTTT. Its translation is CASSRNREGGISGNTIYF. The full variable domain, in which reference TRBV7-2 and TRBJ1-3 provide the parts outside the CDR3, is GAGVSQSPSNKVTEKGKDVELRCDPISGHTALYWYRQSLGQGLEFLIYFQGNSAPDKSGLPSDRFSAERTGGSVSTLTIQRTQQEDSAVYLCASSRNREGGISGNTIYFGEGSWLTVV.

CDR3 residues: CASNLRGSGSYEQYF. The CDR3 nucleotides read TGTGCCAGCAACCTAAGGGGGTCTGGCTCCTACGAGCAGTACTTC. The gene calls are TRBV28 and TRBJ2-7; TRBD1 might be the D (6 bases). CDR1 and CDR2 from the germline V gene are MDHEN and SYDVKM. V was cut by 7 bases and J by 0 bases, with 16 bases left in between. The CDR3 extends over 15 amino acids.

The CDR3 spells CASSHEGEAGELFF. CDR3 bases: TGTGCCAGCAGTCACGAGGGGGAGGCAGGGGAGCTGTTTTTT. The V gene is TRBV2, the J gene TRBJ2-2; D may correspond to TRBD1 or TRBD2 (6 bases each). The CDR3 totals 14 residues. Looked up from germline, CDR1 is SNHLY and CDR2 is FYNNEI. The V end lost 5 bases, the J end lost 8 bases, and 15 bases lay between the germline ends.

The gene calls are TRBV27 and TRBJ2-7, with TRBD2 identical over 12 bases. J gave up 1 base and V 4 bases, and 5 bases lay outside the gene matches. The CDR3 loop spans 16 amino acids. Germline loops: CDR1 MNHEY, CDR2 SMNVEV (reference sequence). CDR3 coding DNA: TGTGCCAGCAGTTCCAGACTAGCGGGAGATTCCTACGAGCAGTACTTC. Amino acid sequence: CASSSRLAGDSYEQYF.

This sequence joins TRBV5-4 and TRBJ1-6, with D possibly TRBD1 on 5 matching bases. The CDR3 covers 14 residues. V lost 2 bases and J lost 8, with 11 bases in between. CDR1 is SGHNT, CDR2 YYREEE, per germline (reference sequence). The CDR3 coding sequence is TGTGCCAGCAGCTTCCTCGGGGGGGATTCACCCCTCCACTTT. This sequence encodes CASSFLGGDSPLHF.

In its sample, this clonotype was seen once. The chain has TRBV3-1 and TRBJ1-1; a weak D match, TRBD1 (5 bases). V dropped 5 bases and J dropped 5 bases, with 15 bases sitting between them. Looked up from germline, CDR1 is LGHDT and CDR2 is YNNKEL (reference sequence). CDR3 length: 14 residues. The chain's CDR3 is CASSSRDLQTEAFF. Written as DNA, the CDR3 is TGTGCCAGCAGCTCCAGGGACCTCCAGACTGAAGCTTTCTTT.

The chain joins TRBV4-1 to TRBJ2-3; 7 bases are a match to TRBD1. This CDR3 spans 15 amino acids. The V gene end was trimmed by 4 bases and the J gene end by 1 base; junction bases not matched to a gene: 5. CDR1 is MGHRA, CDR2 YSYEKL, per germline. In DNA form, the CDR3 reads TGCGCCAGCAGCCCTAGACAGGGAGGCACAGATACGCAGTATTTT. This translates into CASSPRQGGTDTQYF.